The rows below give T cell receptor beta chains drawn from one sample of a study of metastatic and nonmetastatic thyroid tumors. TCRdb re-clonotyped the PCR reads through MiXCR. The data hold about 93,000 clones, with 8% to 9.5% observed a single time. Sample: blood. The receptors stem from a female donor with papillary thyroid cancer or a benign thyroid nodule (not recorded which). Some clones in this sample may be carry-over from other donors' samples. Each CDR3 is given with its conserved first and last residue. The D gene is left open where the match is weak. Clone size, where shown, is once, few, many, or a class for clones that have expanded.

D gene	J gene	clone size	V gene	CDR3 protein	CDR3 DNA
TRBD1	TRBJ2-7	many	TRBV29-1	CSVVRDRTYEQYF	TGCAGCGTTGTTCGGGACAGGACCTACGAGCAGTACTTC
TRBD2	TRBJ2-5	many	TRBV7-9	CASSPRTSGGPGTQYF	TGTGCCAGCAGCCCGCGGACTAGCGGGGGCCCCGGGACCCAGTACTTC
NA	TRBJ2-1	few	TRBV10-3	CEISELRIVDEQFF	TGTGAAATCAGTGAGTTGCGGATCGTGGATGAGCAGTTCTTC
NA	TRBJ2-6	many	TRBV6-4	CASSQGYPSGANVLTF	TGTGCCAGCAGTCAGGGTTACCCCTCTGGGGCCAACGTCCTGACTTTC
NA	TRBJ2-5	many	TRBV2	CASRQAKQETQYF	TGTGCCAGCCGACAGGCGAAACAAGAGACCCAGTACTTC
NA	TRBJ2-1	many	TRBV15	CATSRSRRTSIYNEQFF	TGTGCCACCAGCAGATCCAGGAGGACATCAATTTACAATGAGCAGTTCTTC
TRBD1	TRBJ2-5	many	TRBV4-2	CASSPSFGTVQETQYF	TGTGCCAGCAGCCCGTCGTTTGGGACAGTCCAAGAGACCCAGTACTTC
TRBD1	TRBJ1-4	NA	TRBV20-1	CSARIDRVYEKLFF	TGCAGTGCTAGAATCGACAGGGTTTACGAAAAACTGTTTTTT
TRBD2	TRBJ2-5	many	TRBV20-1	CSARALGGGARRETQYF	TGCAGTGCTAGAGCGCTTGGCGGGGGGGCCAGGCGCGAGACCCAGTACTTC
TRBD1	TRBJ2-7	NA	TRBV10-1	CASSPVVRTGVYEQYF	TGCGCCAGCAGCCCCGTTGTCAGGACAGGTGTTTACGAGCAGTACTTC
NA	TRBJ1-5	many	TRBV6-1	CASSEQGPNQPQHF	TGTGCCAGCAGTGAGCAGGGACCCAATCAGCCCCAGCATTTT
TRBD1	TRBJ1-1	many	TRBV6-5	CASSYEGAANTEAFF	TGTGCCAGCAGTTACGAGGGGGCGGCGAACACTGAAGCTTTCTTT
NA	TRBJ1-1	few	TRBV6-4	CASSEIPGDTEAFF	TGTGCCAGCAGTGAAATCCCAGGGGACACTGAAGCTTTCTTT
NA	TRBJ2-2	many	TRBV4-1	CASSQAGAAGGELFF	TGCGCCAGCAGCCAAGCAGGGGCTGCGGGCGGGGAGCTGTTTTTT
NA	TRBJ2-1	NA	TRBV12-3/TRBV12-4	CASRPRRGLSYNEQFF	TGTGCCAGCAGGCCCAGGCGGGGGCTATCCTACAATGAGCAGTTCTTC
NA	TRBJ1-1	NA	TRBV10-3	CAIDGGDLTEAFF	TGTGCCATCGACGGGGGGGACCTCACTGAAGCTTTCTTT
TRBD1	TRBJ2-3	many	TRBV24-1	CATSDGQGSWGTQYF	TGTGCCACCAGTGACGGACAGGGATCGTGGGGTACGCAGTATTTT
TRBD2	TRBJ2-6	many	TRBV20-1	CSASKGLAGGSGANVLTF	TGCAGTGCTAGTAAGGGACTAGCGGGGGGGTCAGGGGCCAACGTCCTGACTTTC
TRBD1	TRBJ2-7	many	TRBV7-9	CASSDTGVEQYF	TGTGCCAGCAGCGATACAGGGGTTGAGCAGTACTTC
NA	TRBJ1-2	many	TRBV5-1	CASSVQVDYGYTF	TGCGCCAGCAGCGTTCAGGTAGACTATGGCTACACCTTC
TRBD2	TRBJ2-2	many	TRBV6-1	CASSAGVGGGTGELFF	TGTGCCAGCAGTGCTGGAGTGGGGGGGGGCACCGGGGAGCTGTTTTTT
TRBD2	TRBJ2-3	few	TRBV4-2	CASSQRLAGSGDTQYF	TGTGCCAGCAGCCAACGGTTAGCGGGGAGCGGGGATACGCAGTATTTT
TRBD2	TRBJ2-1	NA	TRBV12-3/TRBV12-4	CASSSGGAWNEQFF	TGTGCCAGTTCGTCCGGGGGGGCCTGGAATGAGCAGTTCTTC
NA	TRBJ1-5	many	TRBV20-1	CSATAGPNQPQHF	TGCAGTGCAACAGCAGGGCCCAATCAGCCCCAGCATTTT
NA	TRBJ2-5	many	TRBV6-1	CASSEFGGDQETQYF	TGTGCCAGCAGTGAATTTGGGGGAGATCAAGAGACCCAGTACTTC
TRBD1	TRBJ1-4	many	TRBV3-1	CASSRQGGSNEKLFF	TGTGCCAGCAGCCGCCAAGGGGGCTCTAATGAAAAACTGTTTTTT
TRBD1	TRBJ2-6	once	TRBV2	CASRSTGEGWANVLTF	TGTGCCAGCAGGTCAACAGGGGAAGGTTGGGCCAACGTCCTGACTTTC
TRBD2	TRBJ2-3	many	TRBV20-1	CSASLRGGTDTQYF	TGCAGTGCTAGTTTACGGGGGGGCACAGATACGCAGTATTTT
TRBD2	TRBJ2-2	NA	TRBV27	CASSVSSGALHGELFF	TGTGCCAGCAGTGTTAGTAGCGGGGCCTTACACGGGGAGCTGTTTTTT
NA	TRBJ2-5	many	TRBV7-3	CASSPGAADRTQYF	TGTGCCAGCAGCCCAGGGGCAGCCGATCGGACCCAGTACTTC
NA	TRBJ1-5	many	TRBV12-3/TRBV12-4	CASSSDGHRGNSNQPQHF	TGTGCCAGCAGTTCCGACGGCCACCGGGGAAATAGCAATCAGCCCCAGCATTTT
NA	TRBJ2-3	many	TRBV19	CASRGGGKGTDTQYF	TGTGCCAGTAGAGGCGGAGGGAAGGGCACAGATACGCAGTATTTT
TRBD2	TRBJ2-7	few	TRBV29-1	CSVVLAGFYEQYF	TGCAGCGTTGTCCTAGCGGGGTTTTACGAGCAGTACTTC
NA	TRBJ1-5	few	TRBV27	CASSLSRLVGGNQPQHF	TGTGCCAGCAGTTTATCGAGGCTAGTCGGGGGCAATCAGCCCCAGCATTTT
NA	TRBJ2-5	many	TRBV6-1	CASSIGGTQETQYF	TGTGCCAGCAGTATCGGGGGAACCCAAGAGACCCAGTACTTC
NA	TRBJ1-5	many	TRBV2	CASEPRINQPQHF	TGTGCCAGCGAACCCAGGATCAATCAGCCCCAGCATTTT
TRBD1	TRBJ1-2	many	TRBV29-1	CSVDPSGGYGYTF	TGCAGCGTTGACCCTTCAGGGGGTTATGGCTACACCTTC
TRBD1	TRBJ2-1	many	TRBV12-3/TRBV12-4	CASSLTGTGGHNEQFF	TGTGCCAGCAGCTTGACCGGGACAGGGGGCCACAATGAGCAGTTCTTC
TRBD1	TRBJ2-3	few	TRBV24-1	CATSENGQGLIATQYF	TGTGCCACCAGTGAAAACGGACAGGGATTAATCGCAACGCAGTATTTT
TRBD1	TRBJ2-1	many	TRBV28	CASSSSGGRRHEQFF	TGTGCCAGCAGTTCCTCAGGGGGCCGCCGTCATGAGCAGTTCTTC
NA	TRBJ2-3	many	TRBV6-1	CASSATASTDTQYF	TGTGCCAGCAGCGCGACAGCCTCCACAGATACGCAGTATTTT
NA	TRBJ1-3	many	TRBV5-6	CASSLVAGAAGNTIYF	TGTGCCAGCAGCTTGGTTGCGGGGGCGGCTGGAAACACCATATATTTT
NA	TRBJ2-5	many	TRBV10-3	CAISESETGETQYF	TGTGCCATCAGTGAGTCGGAGACTGGAGAGACCCAGTACTTC
NA	TRBJ1-4	many	TRBV2	CASRQQGYHFATNEKLFF	TGTGCCAGCAGGCAACAGGGCTACCACTTTGCAACTAATGAAAAACTGTTTTTT
TRBD1	TRBJ1-5	many	TRBV28	CASSFDHRGNQPQHF	TGTGCCAGCAGTTTCGATCACAGGGGAAATCAGCCCCAGCATTTT
NA	TRBJ1-2	NA	TRBV30	CAWSVIPTGQGYTF	TGTGCCTGGAGTGTAATCCCAACAGGGCAGGGCTACACCTTC
NA	TRBJ1-5	many	TRBV9	CASSVDLRVQGTGQPQHF	TGTGCCAGCAGCGTAGACTTAAGGGTACAGGGTACGGGTCAGCCCCAGCATTTT
TRBD1	TRBJ1-1	many	TRBV5-1	CASSSTGGAAFF	TGCGCCAGCAGCTCAACAGGGGGCGCAGCTTTCTTT